These 20 T cell receptor beta chains originate from one sample sequenced in a study of blood T cell repertoires in COVID-19 (dated by TCRdb to 2018 to 2021). The method was the immunoSEQ multiplex PCR assay. The immuneACCESS repertoire file appears here via TCRdb, limited to in-frame rearrangements. These files lack a portion of the clones; in checked studies, under half of the deficit traces to unresolved V genes, and the cause of the others is not known. The sample yields about 88,000 clones; approximately 91% were counted once. Under 2% of the sample lies in the top ten. The specimen was peripheral blood. These TCRs come from a man aged 55 to 70 with acute or convalescent COVID-19.

This sequence joins TRBV7-9 and TRBJ1-2, with 7 positions matching TRBD1. CDR1 and CDR2 (germline): SEHNR, FQNEAQ (reference sequence). The CDR3 runs to 16 residues. J lost 3 bases, V lost 1 base, and 8 bases had no gene match. CDR3 bases: TGTGCCAGCAGCTTAGACCGGGACAGACTTGACTATGGCTACACCTTC. Residues: CASSLDRDRLDYGYTF.

The J gene is TRBJ2-2, the V gene TRBV19, with 7 bases that match TRBD1. CDR3 length: 15 residues. Germline V gene sequence: CDR1 LNHDA, CDR2 SQIVND (reference sequence). V was pared by 5 bases and J by 4 bases, with 7 bases of the junction left unmatched. Here the CDR3 DNA reads TGTGCCAGTAGTTTGTACAGGGGTGGCACCGGGGAGCTGTTTTTT. Protein product: CASSLYRGGTGELFF.

The CDR3 spells CASSQQGAGTNEKLFF. The CDR3 bases are TGCGCCAGCAGCCAACAGGGGGCAGGAACTAATGAAAAACTGTTTTTT. V gene TRBV5-1 combines with J gene TRBJ1-4, with 9 bases aligning to TRBD1. The V segment lost 4 bases and the J segment 1 base; nucleotides outside the gene matches: 5. The CDR3 extends over 16 amino acids. Germline CDR1 and CDR2: SGHRS and YFSETQ. Full variable domain (rest looked up from reference TRBV5-1 and TRBJ1-4): KAGVTQTPRYLIKTRGQQVTLSCSPISGHRSVSWYQQTPGQGLQFLFEYFSETQRNKGNFPGRFSGRQFSNSRSEMNVSTLELGDSALYLCASSQQGAGTNEKLFFGSGTQLSVL.

This chain links TRBV7-9 with TRBJ2-6; 8 bases fit TRBD2. This CDR3 comprises 17 residues. V shed 2 bases, J shed 3 bases, and the junction held 6 bases outside the gene matches. CDR1 and CDR2 from the germline V gene are SEHNR and FQNEAQ (reference sequence). For the CDR3, the DNA is TGTGCCAGCAGCTTATCCGGGAGGGCCCGTGGGGCCAACGTCCTGACTTTC. Its translation is CASSLSGRARGANVLTF.

Comments on this clone: This CDR3 is also generated by other DNA sequences in the sample. The V call is TRBV28, the J call TRBJ2-7, with TRBD1 matching 7 bases. V was pared by 9 bases and J by 3 bases, with 5 bases of the junction left unmatched. From germline, CDR1 is MDHEN and CDR2 SYDVKM. The CDR3 length is 12 residues. The CDR3 is CASRDSNYEQYF. DNA for the CDR3: TGTGCCAGTCGGGACAGCAACTACGAGCAGTACTTC.

The rearrangement links TRBV21-1 to TRBJ2-2; TRBD1, as called in the table, went unchecked against the DNA. TRBV21-1 is a known pseudogene. This CDR3 spans 15 amino acids. This CDR3 reads CAGIQADREIGELFF. CDR3 DNA sequence: TGTGCCGGCATCCAAGCGGACAGGGAGATCGGGGAGCTGTTTTTT.

This sequence joins TRBV6-5 and TRBJ2-1; 9 bases map to TRBD2. Germline trimming cut 4 bases from V and 6 bases from J; bases unmatched to any gene: 4. The germline V gene encodes CDR1 MNHEY and CDR2 SVGAGI. This CDR3 has 14 amino acids. Here the CDR3 DNA reads TGTGCCAGCAGTTTAGCGGGAGTGGTCAATGAGCAGTTCTTC. Translation: CASSLAGVVNEQFF.

The genes are TRBV11-2 and TRBJ1-5; D remains unclear. V was clipped by 2 bases and J by 5 bases, with 7 bases between them. The V gene's germline CDR1 is SGHAT and CDR2 FQNNGV. This CDR3 region has 13 residues. CDR3 DNA: TGTGCCAGCAGCTTACGGGGAGATCAGCCCCAGCATTTT. Translating it yields CASSLRGDQPQHF.

The chain employs TRBV7-8 and TRBJ1-2; 9 bases fit TRBD1. The germline V gene encodes CDR1 SGHVS and CDR2 FQNEAQ. V lost 1 base to trimming and J lost 8 bases; unmatched junction nucleotides: 5. This CDR3 region has 14 residues. The CDR3 sequence is CASSLGGQGLGYTF. Written as DNA, the CDR3 is TGTGCCAGCAGCTTAGGTGGACAGGGGTTGGGCTACACCTTC.

The CDR3 sequence: CASRSGTANYGYTF. CDR3 nucleotides: TGTGCCAGCAGATCTGGGACAGCTAACTATGGCTACACCTTC. The gene calls are TRBV5-4 and TRBJ1-2; 7 bases are a match to TRBD1. Trimming took 5 bases from V and 0 from J; bases not matched to a gene: 4. The V gene's germline CDR1 is SGHNT and CDR2 YYREEE (reference sequence). The CDR3 is made up of 14 amino acids.

V and J are TRBV7-8 and TRBJ1-1; 9 nucleotides line up with TRBD1. Trimming at V came to 1 base and at J to 7 bases, leaving 4 bases not matched to a gene. The CDR3 has 14 residues. Germline-derived CDR1 and CDR2 are SGHVS and FQNEAQ. The CDR3 DNA sequence: TGTGCCAGCAGCTTAGGGACAGGGGCCTATGAAGCTTTCTTT. Translated: CASSLGTGAYEAFF.

The J gene is TRBJ1-4, the V gene TRBV3-1 (or the pseudogene TRBV3-2), with D tentatively TRBD1 (5 bases). Per the germline V gene, CDR1 is LGHDT and CDR2 is YNNKEL (reference sequence). The CDR3 has 17 residues. The ends were cut back, 2 bases at V and 3 bases at J, with 16 bases in the middle. CDR3 DNA: TGTGCCAGCAGCCAACCGGGGGTCACGACGGCTAATGAAAAACTGTTTTTT. It codes for CASSQPGVTTANEKLFF.

The chain is built from TRBV5-4 and TRBJ2-1; D gene ambiguous. Germline-derived CDR1 and CDR2 are SGHNT and YYREEE (reference sequence). Trimming removed 4 bases from V and 0 bases from J, with 11 bases in between. The CDR3 covers 15 residues. CDR3 nucleotides: TGTGCCAGCAGCATCCAGGTGAGCTCCTACAATGAGCAGTTCTTC. It specifies CASSIQVSSYNEQFF.

The V and J genes are TRBV19 and TRBJ1-1; D perhaps matches TRBD1 (6 bases). There are 13 residues in the CDR3. With 7 bases removed from V and 10 bases from J, the gap between germline ends came to 19 bases. CDR1 is LNHDA and CDR2 is SQIVND in the germline V gene (reference sequence). Written as DNA, the CDR3 is TGTGCCAGTATGGGGTACAGGGAGGGTGGAGCTTTCTTT. Amino acid sequence: CASMGYREGGAFF.

The genes are TRBV19 and TRBJ1-1; the D is unclear. The V end lost 2 bases, the J end lost 2 bases, and 9 bases lay between the germline ends. CDR3 length: 14 amino acids. The germline V gene has CDR1 LNHDA and CDR2 SQIVND (reference sequence). This chain's CDR3 is CASSISSDNTEAFF. The CDR3 DNA sequence: TGTGCCAGTAGTATATCGTCAGATAACACTGAAGCTTTCTTT.

The chain couples TRBV10-3 to TRBJ1-2; a possible D gene is TRBD1 (6 bases). The CDR3 is 15 amino acids. The V end was cut by 5 bases, the J end by 4 bases, with 17 bases between. The germline V gene has CDR1 ENHRY and CDR2 SYGVKD. In DNA, the CDR3 is TGTGCCATCAGTTTGGAACCTGACAGGCCCTATGGCTACACCTTC. Its translation: CAISLEPDRPYGYTF.

The V gene is TRBV28, the J gene TRBJ2-7; D is perhaps TRBD1 (6 bases). From germline, CDR1 is MDHEN and CDR2 SYDVKM. Trimming cost V 6 bases and J 5 bases, with 17 bases left between them. CDR3 length: 14 residues. This CDR3 reads CASRTAGDVDEQYF. For the CDR3, the DNA is TGTGCCAGCAGAACAGCAGGGGATGTCGACGAGCAGTACTTC. Full variable domain (missing parts from reference TRBV28 and TRBJ2-7): DVKVTQSSRYLVKRTGEKVFLECVQDMDHENMFWYRQDPGLGLRLIYFSYDVKMKEKGDIPEGYSVSREKKERFSLILESASTNQTSMYLCASRTAGDVDEQYFGPGTRLTVT.

The V gene is TRBV12-3 or TRBV12-4, the J gene TRBJ2-7; TRBD1 matches 8 bases. V was pared by 6 bases and J by 4 bases, with 2 bases of the junction left unmatched. This CDR3 region has 12 residues. The CDR3 region is CASRDREYEQYF. DNA for the CDR3: TGTGCCAGCAGGGACAGGGAGTACGAGCAGTACTTC.

The chain links TRBV9 to TRBJ2-2; 10 bases are a match to TRBD2. Trimming removed 3 bases from V and 2 bases from J; junction bases left unmatched: 4. CDR3 size: 16 residues. In germline, CDR1 is SGDLS, CDR2 YYNGEE. The CDR3 here is CASSATSGPNTGELFF. The CDR3 region has the DNA TGTGCCAGCAGCGCGACTAGCGGGCCTAACACCGGGGAGCTGTTTTTT.

CDR3 residues: CASGLVIADSYNEQFF. CDR3 in DNA: TGTGCTAGTGGTTTGGTAATAGCGGACTCCTACAATGAGCAGTTCTTC. The chain links TRBV12-5 to TRBJ2-1; D perhaps matches TRBD2 (6 bases). Germline CDR1 reads LGHNT; CDR2 reads FRNRAP. V was pared by 0 bases and J by 0 bases, with 9 bases between. CDR3 length: 16 amino acids.